This entry concerns a single T cell receptor (beta chain). Antigen specificity is unknown. Since the CDR3 does not end with the conserved phenylalanine or tryptophan, this likely comes from a read error. From germline, CDR1 is SQVTM and CDR2 ANQGSEA. The CDR3 is made up of 11 amino acids. TCRbeta libraries were built with three rounds of nested PCR, modified from ARM-PCR. TCRdb processed the multiplex PCR reads anew with MiXCR; each CDR3 protein has one entry. The data show about 90,000 distinct CDR3 sequences, more than 75% seen once. RNA was extracted from bulk tissue without any cell sorting. Distant lung tissue was collected more than 3 cm away from the tumor edge. This specimen belongs to a study of tumor and adjacent non-tumor tissue in lung cancer. Study context: The cohort had roughly 12 adenocarcinoma, a couple of squamous cell and 1 small cell patients. Points from the study as a whole: In normal lung, the top 100 clones were significantly more dominant than in tumor. Tumor tissue had significantly higher TCR diversity than normal lung.

Sequencing was performed on distant non-tumor lung tissue. The receptor was derived from a woman between 45 and 65 years old with non-small cell lung cancer. The V and J genes are TRBV29-1 and TRBJ1-2; D is perhaps TRBD1 (5 bases). The chain's CDR3 is CRVGGSEGYTL. CDR3 in DNA: TGCCGCGTTGGGGGGAGTGAAGGCTACACCTTG.